The 23 T cell receptor beta chains in this list originate from one sample, sequenced in a study of blood T cell repertoires in COVID-19. Repertoires were generated with immunoSEQ multiplex PCR, while TCRdb's copy carries only in-frame clones and drops some. Of about 310,000 clones in the sample, around 89% were seen once. Sequenced: PBMCs or T cells enriched from blood (not recorded which). The origin of the receptors is a woman in her thirties or forties who had recovered from COVID-19.

V usage is TRBV19 and J usage is TRBJ2-3, with TRBD1 matching 7 bases. In germline, CDR1 is LNHDA, CDR2 SQIVND (reference sequence). The CDR3 contains 15 residues. The V and J ends lost 3 bases and 1 base, in that order; junction bases with no gene match: 4. In nucleotides, the CDR3 is TGTGCCAGTAGTATTGGACAGGCGGGCACAGATACGCAGTATTTT. Its translation: CASSIGQAGTDTQYF.

This clone has a handful of counts. The chain has TRBV11-1 and TRBJ2-1; TRBD2 matches at 7 bases. Germline-derived CDR1 and CDR2 are SGHAT and FQDESV (reference sequence). With 0 bases clipped from V and 8 bases from J, the junction kept 7 bases outside the gene matches. There are 15 residues in the CDR3. The CDR3 sequence: CASSLARTSYYEQFF. In DNA form, the CDR3 reads TGTGCCAGCAGCTTAGCGAGGACTAGTTACTATGAGCAGTTCTTC.

This clone was detected only once. The chain links TRBV6-4 to TRBJ2-3; the D is unclear. Germline CDR1 and CDR2: MRHNA and SNTAGT. The CDR3 length is 12 residues. Trimming left V 5 bases short and J 6 bases short, with 9 bases between. The DNA of the CDR3 is TGTGCCAGCAGTCGTTCAGCGGATACGCAGTATTTT. It encodes CASSRSADTQYF.

The V gene is TRBV28, the J gene TRBJ2-7; 9 positions agree with TRBD1. This CDR3 contains 17 residues. After removal of 4 bases from V and 1 base from J, the junction contained 11 bases not matched to a gene. From germline, CDR1 is MDHEN and CDR2 SYDVKM. The CDR3 protein is CASSSPNLDRGSYEQYF. In DNA, the CDR3 is TGTGCCAGCAGTTCACCTAACCTCGACAGGGGGTCCTACGAGCAGTACTTC.

This clone is a singleton in its sample. This sequence joins TRBV19 and TRBJ2-1; the match to TRBD1 covers 7 bases. Germline loops: CDR1 LNHDA, CDR2 SQIVND (reference sequence). The CDR3 length is 17 residues. After removal of 5 bases from V and 6 bases from J, the junction contained 16 bases not matched to a gene. The CDR3: CASSATGALPARNEQFF. The CDR3 bases are TGTGCCAGTAGTGCTACAGGGGCCCTACCCGCGCGCAATGAGCAGTTCTTC.

The rearrangement links TRBV3-1 (or the pseudogene TRBV3-2) to TRBJ2-7; D might be TRBD2 (5 bases). This CDR3 has 13 residues. V gave up 1 base and J gave up 3 bases, with 7 bases separating them. Per the germline V gene, CDR1 is LGHDT and CDR2 is YNNKEL (reference sequence). The CDR3 coding sequence is TGTGCCAGCAGCCAAGGAGAGGGCTACGAGCAGTACTTC. It specifies CASSQGEGYEQYF.

The CDR3 is CASSGRLAGGPDTQYF. CDR3 DNA: TGTGCCAGCAGCGGAAGACTAGCGGGGGGCCCAGATACGCAGTATTTT. This chain links TRBV5-4 with TRBJ2-3, with 13 bases that match TRBD2. Trimming cost V 4 bases and J 4 bases; bases outside gene matches: 6. The CDR3 extends over 16 amino acids. The germline CDR1 and CDR2 sequences are SGHNT and YYREEE (reference sequence).

This chain connects TRBV5-1 to TRBJ2-2, with D perhaps matching TRBD2 (6 bases). The CDR3 sequence is 17 residues long. Trimming removed 4 bases from V and 2 bases from J, with 18 bases in between. The germline gives CDR1 SGHRS, CDR2 YFSETQ. CDR3 nucleotide sequence: TGCGCCAGCAGCCTATTGGCGGGACTCATAAACACCGGGGAGCTGTTTTTT. Its protein is CASSLLAGLINTGELFF.

Only one count was recorded for this clone. The gene calls are TRBV28 and TRBJ2-5; 9 bases fit TRBD1. This CDR3 contains 15 residues. Germline CDR1 is MDHEN and CDR2 is SYDVKM. V trimming: 5 bases; J trimming: 4 bases; junction bases outside the gene matches: 8. The CDR3 bases are TGTGCCAGCAGTGAGGTAGACAGGGGGGCAGAGACCCAGTACTTC. This gives the protein CASSEVDRGAETQYF.

The chain has TRBV7-9 and TRBJ1-2, with D possibly TRBD1 on 6 matching bases. The germline V gene has CDR1 SEHNR and CDR2 FQNEAQ (reference sequence). The CDR3 has 15 amino acids. Trimming took off 5 bases at V and 0 bases at J, with 13 bases between the two ends. The CDR3 DNA reads TGTGCCAGCAGCCCAGACAGGAAAACTAACTATGGCTACACCTTC. This translates into CASSPDRKTNYGYTF.

A note on this clone: It is unclear where the CDR3 begins or ends on the DNA, so no DNA is shown, and the CDR3 is as TCRdb lists it. V usage is TRBV10-1 and J usage is TRBJ1-1. Germline loops: CDR1 WNHNN, CDR2 SYGVQD (reference sequence). The CDR3 region is 13 residues in length, termini included. CDR3 sequence reads: CASSVAEGSVTFF.

The V and J genes are TRBV4-3 and TRBJ1-3; no clear D. Trimming removed 0 bases at V and 4 bases at J, with 10 bases between. Germline loops: CDR1 LGHNA, CDR2 YSLEER. The CDR3 has 15 amino acids. The CDR3 spells CASSQDLASGNTIYF. The CDR3 DNA reads TGCGCCAGCAGCCAAGATTTGGCATCCGGAAACACCATATATTTT.

V usage is TRBV29-1 and J usage is TRBJ1-2; D possibly corresponds to TRBD1 (5 bases). The CDR3 consists of 10 residues. The V end lost 6 bases, the J end lost 5 bases, and 7 bases lay between the germline ends. Germline assignment: CDR1 SQVTM and CDR2 ANQGSEA. This chain's CDR3 is CSVRVYGYTF. The CDR3 DNA sequence: TGCAGCGTCAGGGTTTATGGCTACACCTTC. The complete variable domain, with remaining parts taken from reference TRBV29-1 and TRBJ1-2, reads SAVISQKPSRDICQRGTSLTIQCQVDSQVTMMFWYRQQPGQSLTLIATANQGSEATYESGFVIDKFPISRPNLTFSTLTVSNMSPEDSSIYLCSVRVYGYTFGSGTRLTVV.

J is TRBJ1-5 and V is TRBV19; D unresolved. The V gene lost 2 bases and the J gene lost 6 bases, with 14 bases spanning the gap. Germline CDR1 reads LNHDA; CDR2 reads SQIVND (reference sequence). CDR3 length equals 15 residues. The DNA for the CDR3 is TGTGCCAGTAGTATAAATACCCGAGGAGGTCAGCCCCAGCATTTT. Amino acid sequence: CASSINTRGGQPQHF.

This clone was found once. J is TRBJ1-5 and V is TRBV9; maybe TRBD1 (6 bases). Trimming cost V 5 bases and J 0 bases, with 15 bases left between them. Per the germline V gene, CDR1 is SGDLS and CDR2 is YYNGEE. The CDR3 has 16 amino acids. Here the CDR3 DNA reads TGTGCCAGCAGTACCCAGGGACATAGTAGCAATCAGCCCCAGCATTTT. Translating gives CASSTQGHSSNQPQHF.

The V and J genes are TRBV2 and TRBJ2-3; 8 bases agree with TRBD2. Per germline, CDR1 SNHLY and CDR2 FYNNEI. V trimming: 7 bases; J trimming: 3 bases; junction bases outside the gene matches: 9. The CDR3 totals 15 residues. The CDR3 here is CASTPGGAGTDTQYF. DNA for the CDR3: TGTGCCAGCACCCCGGGGGGGGCGGGAACAGATACGCAGTATTTT.

The chain recombines TRBV29-1 with TRBJ1-1; 10 bases line up with TRBD1. V shed 7 bases and J 3 bases; nucleotides not matched to a gene: 2. There are 12 residues in the CDR3. Germline V gives CDR1 SQVTM, CDR2 ANQGSEA. CDR3 residues: CSAGTGDTEAFF. CDR3 sequence (DNA): TGCAGCGCTGGGACAGGGGACACTGAAGCTTTCTTT. Full variable domain (outside the CDR3, taken from reference TRBV29-1 and TRBJ1-1): SAVISQKPSRDICQRGTSLTIQCQVDSQVTMMFWYRQQPGQSLTLIATANQGSEATYESGFVIDKFPISRPNLTFSTLTVSNMSPEDSSIYLCSAGTGDTEAFFGQGTRLTVV.

The chain carries TRBV4-1 and TRBJ1-5, with TRBD1 matching over 12 bases. After removal of 0 bases from V and 5 bases from J, the junction contained 5 bases not matched to a gene. Germline lookup yields CDR1 MGHRA and CDR2 YSYEKL. The CDR3 has 17 amino acids. The CDR3 DNA reads TGCGCCAGCAGCCAAGAGGGGGACAGGGGGCCGGATCAGCCCCAGCATTTT. Translated, it gives CASSQEGDRGPDQPQHF.

With regard to this clone: This sample includes further DNA sequences coding for the same CDR3. The chain carries TRBV5-1 and TRBJ1-2, with 10 bases identical to TRBD1. The germline V gene encodes CDR1 SGHRS and CDR2 YFSETQ. The CDR3 has 15 amino acids. V dropped 0 bases and J dropped 6; count of bases not matched to a gene: 5. The CDR3 DNA sequence: TGCGCCAGCAGCTTGGGACAGGGGGCGAGTGATGGCTACACCTTC. Translating gives CASSLGQGASDGYTF.

The chain employs TRBV7-3 and TRBJ2-1; 13 bases line up with TRBD2. Germline loops: CDR1 SGHTA, CDR2 FQGTGA. V lost 5 bases, J lost 6 bases, and 7 bases stayed unmatched. The CDR3 runs to 16 residues. The CDR3 region is CASSAGLAGELNEQFF. CDR3 sequence (DNA): TGTGCCAGCAGCGCAGGACTAGCGGGAGAGCTCAATGAGCAGTTCTTC.

This clone was observed once. The V gene is TRBV5-1, the J gene TRBJ1-2; 7 bases are shared with TRBD1. CDR1 is SGHRS and CDR2 is YFSETQ in the germline V gene. This CDR3 comprises 15 residues. Trimming at V came to 3 bases and at J to 0 bases, leaving 5 bases not matched to a gene. DNA of the CDR3: TGCGCCAGCAGCTGGGGGGACAGACCTAACTATGGCTACACCTTC. Translation gives CASSWGDRPNYGYTF.

The chain has TRBV7-2 and TRBJ1-3; D remains ambiguous. CDR3 length equals 15 residues. The V and J ends lost 5 bases and 7 bases respectively, with 18 bases between them. From germline, CDR1 is SGHTA and CDR2 FQGNSA. The CDR3 reads CASSPIGVTGNTIYF. The CDR3 bases are TGTGCCAGCAGCCCTATCGGAGTTACGGGGAACACCATATATTTT. Looking up the rest from reference TRBV7-2 and TRBJ1-3 gives the full variable domain: GAGVSQSPSNKVTEKGKDVELRCDPISGHTALYWYRQSLGQGLEFLIYFQGNSAPDKSGLPSDRFSAERTGGSVSTLTIQRTQQEDSAVYLCASSPIGVTGNTIYFGEGSWLTVV.

The CDR3 spells CASSIDYRDTYNEQFF. CDR3 sequence (DNA): TGTGCCAGTAGTATAGACTACCGTGATACCTACAATGAGCAGTTCTTC. The rearrangement joins TRBV19 to TRBJ2-1; D gene unclear. V was pared by 0 bases and J by 2 bases, with 11 bases between. Germline V gives CDR1 LNHDA, CDR2 SQIVND (reference sequence). The CDR3 is 16 residues long.